The 8 T cell receptor beta chains listed next were all sequenced from one sample in a study of pediatric ulcerative colitis. The table came from immunoSEQ multiplex PCR; TCRdb's copy has only in-frame clones and leaves some out. The sample records tens of thousands of clones, about 69% being singletons. Rectal tissue came from one to two pinch biopsies taken at colonoscopy. Sequencing was performed on gut tissue. Source of these receptors: a boy between 10 and 17 years old with severe ulcerative colitis.

The chain joins TRBV27 to TRBJ2-7, with D perhaps matching TRBD1 (6 bases). V was clipped by 2 bases and J by 0 bases, with 11 bases between them. Germline V gene sequence: CDR1 MNHEY, CDR2 SMNVEV (reference sequence). This CDR3 is 15 amino acids long. The CDR3 loop reads CASSLRAGDSYEQYF. The CDR3 DNA sequence: TGTGCCAGCAGTTTAAGGGCAGGGGACTCCTACGAGCAGTACTTC.

This CDR3 is CASSRDNSYEQYF. CDR3 coding DNA: TGTGCCAGCAGCCGGGACAACTCCTACGAGCAGTACTTC. The J gene is TRBJ2-7, the V gene TRBV4-2; possible D gene TRBD1, 6 bases. Germline V gene sequence: CDR1 LGHNA, CDR2 YNFKEQ. CDR3 length equals 13 residues. Trimming pared 4 bases from V and 0 bases from J, leaving 7 bases between.

The J gene is TRBJ2-2, the V gene TRBV5-6; the match to TRBD2 covers 9 bases. The germline CDR1 and CDR2 sequences are SGHDT and YYEEEE. Trimming took 4 bases from V and 4 from J; bases not matched to a gene: 11. The CDR3 consists of 17 residues. CDR3 in DNA: TGTGCCAGCAGCCCTTTGGGCGGGAGGGCCAGCACCGGGGAGCTGTTTTTT. Amino acids: CASSPLGGRASTGELFF.

The chain links TRBV5-1 to TRBJ1-1; D might be TRBD1 (5 bases). Germline CDR1 reads SGHRS; CDR2 reads YFSETQ. The CDR3 spans 15 residues. V was pared by 2 bases and J by 0 bases, with 11 bases between. CDR3 region: CASSFDSSMNTEAFF. The CDR3 DNA reads TGCGCCAGCAGCTTCGACAGTTCCATGAACACTGAAGCTTTCTTT.

This clone was seen a single time. CDR3 residues: CASRTASENTGELFF. DNA for the CDR3: TGTGCCAGCCGGACGGCCTCCGAGAACACCGGGGAGCTGTTTTTT. This chain links TRBV6-1 with TRBJ2-2, with D unclear. The length of the CDR3 is 15 residues. V was cut by 8 bases and J by 1 base, with 14 bases left in between. The germline V gene encodes CDR1 MNHNS and CDR2 SASEGT.

This clone is categorized as medium-sized. The genes are TRBV30 and TRBJ1-2; D remains ambiguous. The length of the CDR3 is 13 residues. Germline CDR1 is GTSNPN and CDR2 is SVGIG (reference sequence). Trimming stripped 2 bases from V and 0 bases from J, with 7 bases between. For the CDR3, the DNA is TGTGCCTGGAGTTTCGTCCCTAACTATGGCTACACCTTC. The encoded protein is CAWSFVPNYGYTF.

V usage is TRBV6-5 and J usage is TRBJ2-1, with D unclear. This CDR3 region has 12 residues. V was cut by 6 bases and J by 3 bases, with 6 bases left in between. CDR1 MNHEY and CDR2 SVGAGI come from the germline V gene. CDR3 DNA sequence: TGTGCCAGCAGCTCGATCTACAATGAGCAGTTCTTC. It encodes CASSSIYNEQFF.

The rearrangement links TRBV29-1 to TRBJ2-3, with TRBD2 matching 14 bases. The V gene's germline CDR1 is SQVTM and CDR2 ANQGSEA. The J segment lost 5 bases and the V segment lost 7 bases, leaving 8 bases of the junction unmatched. This CDR3 spans 15 amino acids. The CDR3 DNA reads TGCAGCGGGAGACTAGCGGGAGGGCCTGGAGATACGCAGTATTTT. Its protein is CSGRLAGGPGDTQYF.